This T cell receptor beta chain appears in the sequencing data of a study of cytomegalovirus exposure and HLA in healthy donors. Study-wide points: It was confirmed in vitro that a few of the CMV-associated chains were specific for CMV antigens.

Comments on this clone: Its specificity is not known.

The J segment lost 2 bases and the V segment lost 4 bases, leaving 8 bases of the junction unmatched. The germline CDR1 and CDR2 sequences are SGDLS and YYNGEE. CDR3 length equals 16 residues. Method: immunoSEQ multiplex PCR; TCRdb's copy keeps in-frame clones and lacks some. The sample carries approximately 280,000 clones, 65% to 90% recorded once. This clonotype originated in a woman under 30 in good health and CMV-seronegative. The sample was PBMCs. The chain employs TRBV9 and TRBJ2-1; 8 nucleotides line up with TRBD1. This CDR3 reads CASSTPQGVTYNEQFF. In nucleotides, the CDR3 is TGTGCCAGCAGCACCCCACAGGGGGTGACCTACAATGAGCAGTTCTTC.